The clone carrying this T cell receptor (beta chain) was picked up a small number of times. Antigen specificity is unknown. The data were obtained in a study of cytomegalovirus exposure and HLA in healthy donors. Turning to the study itself: An earlier analysis identified 110 million or so unique TCR beta sequences in about 170 million T cells.

The primer mix had 60 Vbeta and 13 Jbeta primers. Assay used: immunoSEQ multiplex PCR; TCRdb lists only in-frame clones, some missing. The sample has roughly 90,000 clones, less than 85% seen once. Study-level results: Of the V segments, some could not be distinguished, including TRBV6-2 and TRBV6-3, and were excluded. In a later analysis, specific HLA alleles were associated with 16,000 or so TCR beta sequences at a 0.05 false discovery rate. A later analysis showed HLA-associated TCR beta chains outstripping equally common others in clonal expansion.

V lost 5 bases and J 1 base, leaving 12 bases between the germline ends. CDR3 size: 14 residues. Germline loops: CDR1 SEHNR, CDR2 FQNEAQ (reference sequence). This clonotype was sampled from a man younger than 35 in good health and CMV-seronegative. The genes are TRBV7-9 and TRBJ2-7; D may be TRBD1 (6 bases). Material for sequencing was PBMCs. The CDR3 sequence: CASSMGGQSYEQYF. For the CDR3, the DNA is TGTGCCAGCAGCATGGGCGGACAGTCCTACGAGCAGTACTTC.